These 32 T cell receptor beta chains were sequenced from one sample in a study of T cell responses to AZD1222 COVID-19 vaccine. The data were produced by immunoSEQ multiplex PCR, yet TCRdb's version contains in-frame clones alone and is incomplete. The profile shows about 130,000 clones, about 94% of them singletons. The sample here was peripheral blood, taken on day 0 of AZD1222 vaccination. The source of these receptors is an adult in good health.

In the case of this clone: One junction end disagrees with the germline gene, perhaps due to a read error. The gene calls are TRBV28 and TRBJ1-6; 10 positions match TRBD1. The CDR3 loop spans 15 amino acids. In germline, CDR1 is MDHEN, CDR2 SYDVKM. The CDR3 region is CASSTGTGVISSLHF. Written as DNA, the CDR3 is TGTGCCAGCAGCACCGGGACAGGGGTGATTTCATCCCTCCACTTT.

The chain links TRBV19 to TRBJ1-2, with a tentative D call TRBD1 (5 bases). The CDR3 runs 15 residues. V lost 3 bases and J lost 0, with 11 bases in between. Germline V gene data show CDR1 as LNHDA and CDR2 as SQIVND (reference sequence). The CDR3 DNA reads TGTGCCAGTAGTATGTGGGGCAGTGCTAACTATGGCTACACCTTC. This sequence encodes CASSMWGSANYGYTF.

The rearrangement uses TRBV14 and TRBJ2-7; 8 positions agree with TRBD1. The CDR3 has 14 residues. Trimming removed 8 bases from V and 0 bases from J; junction bases left unmatched: 6. Germline CDR1 reads SGHDN; CDR2 reads FVKESK. The CDR3 loop reads CASARGQVSYEQYF. DNA for the CDR3: TGTGCCAGCGCAAGGGGACAGGTCTCCTACGAGCAGTACTTC.

V and J are TRBV10-1 and TRBJ2-2; D is ambiguous. The ends were cut back, 9 bases at V and 1 base at J, with 9 bases in the middle. From germline, CDR1 is WNHNN and CDR2 SYGVQD (reference sequence). The CDR3 sequence is 13 residues long. The CDR3 region is CASGGENTGELFF. In DNA form, the CDR3 reads TGCGCCAGTGGCGGAGAGAACACCGGGGAGCTGTTTTTT.

This sequence joins TRBV3-1 (or the pseudogene TRBV3-2) and TRBJ1-6; no clear D gene. The V end lost 0 bases, the J end lost 4 bases, and 7 bases lay between the germline ends. Germline assignment: CDR1 LGHDT and CDR2 YNNKEL (reference sequence). The CDR3 has 15 amino acids. The DNA of the CDR3 is TGTGCCAGCAGCCAAGACAGAGGGTATAATTCACCCCTCCACTTT. This codes for CASSQDRGYNSPLHF.

The genes are TRBV28 and TRBJ2-3; 13 bases are shared with TRBD2. The CDR3 has 15 amino acids. Per germline, CDR1 MDHEN and CDR2 SYDVKM. V lost 5 bases, J lost 4 bases, and 3 bases stayed unmatched. The CDR3 here is CASSGLAGEADTQYF. The CDR3 DNA is TGTGCCAGCAGTGGACTAGCGGGAGAGGCAGATACGCAGTATTTT.

The chain joins TRBV9 to TRBJ2-1; the match to TRBD2 covers 10 bases. Losses at the gene ends were 3 bases for V and 6 bases for J; bases not matched to a gene: 9. Per germline, CDR1 SGDLS and CDR2 YYNGEE. CDR3 length equals 16 residues. The CDR3 sequence is CASSAPAGGTGNEQFF. The CDR3 coding sequence is TGTGCCAGCAGCGCCCCAGCGGGAGGGACAGGCAATGAGCAGTTCTTC. Combining the CDR3 with reference TRBV9 and TRBJ2-1 gives the whole variable domain DSGVTQTPKHLITATGQRVTLRCSPRSGDLSVYWYQQSLDQGLQFLIQYYNGEERAKGNILERFSAQQFPDLHSELNLSSLELGDSALYFCASSAPAGGTGNEQFFGPGTRLTVL.

This rearrangement joins TRBV2 to TRBJ2-1; D not resolved. Germline CDR1 reads SNHLY; CDR2 reads FYNNEI. V lost 8 bases, J lost 5 bases, and 13 bases lay in between. The CDR3 consists of 13 residues. CDR3 in DNA: TGTGCCAGCCCGGGTTCTGGGGACAATGAGCAGTTCTTC. Its translation: CASPGSGDNEQFF.

The chain couples TRBV7-3 to TRBJ2-2, with D hard to call. CDR3 size: 12 residues. CDR1 is SGHTA and CDR2 is FQGTGA in the germline V gene. V was pared by 5 bases and J by 5 bases, with 6 bases between. CDR3 amino acids: CASSHATGELFF. The CDR3 DNA reads TGTGCCAGCAGCCACGCTACCGGGGAGCTGTTTTTT.

In DNA form, the CDR3 reads TGCAGCCTACGAGTCGGGACAAGGAACAATGAGCAGTTCTTC. Its translation: CSLRVGTRNNEQFF. The chain has TRBV29-1 and TRBJ2-1, with D possibly TRBD1 on 6 matching bases. The CDR3 runs 14 residues. V shed 8 bases and J shed 5 bases, with 19 bases lying between them. CDR1 SQVTM and CDR2 ANQGSEA come from the germline V gene.

This chain connects TRBV2 to TRBJ2-7; the match to TRBD1 covers 7 bases. Germline lookup yields CDR1 SNHLY and CDR2 FYNNEI. The CDR3 runs 16 residues. V shed 1 base, J shed 1 base, and the junction held 7 bases outside the gene matches. In DNA form, the CDR3 reads TGTGCCAGCAGTGAAGTTCCGGGACAGATATCCTACGAGCAGTACTTC. Its protein is CASSEVPGQISYEQYF.

The chain employs TRBV6-1 and TRBJ2-7; tentatively, D is TRBD1 (6 bases). This CDR3 comprises 14 residues. CDR1 and CDR2 from the germline V gene are MNHNS and SASEGT. With 3 bases removed from V and 3 bases from J, the gap between germline ends came to 12 bases. CDR3 DNA: TGTGCCAGCAGTGAGGAGGCGACAGGCTACGAGCAGTACTTC. It codes for CASSEEATGYEQYF.

The chain links TRBV28 to TRBJ1-1; D not resolved. The CDR3 has 11 residues. The V end was cut by 6 bases, the J end by 9 bases, with 11 bases between. Germline values: CDR1 MDHEN, CDR2 SYDVKM. CDR3 nucleotide sequence: TGTGCCAGCAGGCGCCGACAACAAGCTTTCTTT. Protein: CASRRRQQAFF.

The chain is built from TRBV6-5 and TRBJ1-2, with 10 bases aligning to TRBD1. Germline loops: CDR1 MNHEY, CDR2 SVGAGI. V dropped 8 bases and J dropped 4; count of bases not matched to a gene: 7. The CDR3 totals 14 residues. DNA for the CDR3: TGTGCCAGCCGGCGCGGACAGGGGGTCTATGGCTACACCTTC. Translation: CASRRGQGVYGYTF.

The chain employs TRBV19 and TRBJ1-1; 9 bases match TRBD1. This CDR3 contains 12 residues. From germline, CDR1 is LNHDA and CDR2 SQIVND (reference sequence). The junction had 4 bases not matched to a gene; V was cut back by 3 bases and J by 11 bases. This CDR3 reads CASSIPGTGAFF. In nucleotides, the CDR3 is TGTGCCAGTAGTATCCCCGGGACAGGGGCTTTCTTT.

The chain is built from TRBV2 and TRBJ2-1, with 8 bases identical to TRBD2. Germline-derived CDR1 and CDR2 are SNHLY and FYNNEI. This CDR3 comprises 12 residues. V lost 5 bases, J lost 14 bases, and 8 bases stayed unmatched. This CDR3 is CASSPRVSGEFF. The DNA of the CDR3 is TGTGCCAGCAGTCCCCGGGTTAGCGGGGAGTTCTTC.

The chain links TRBV19 to TRBJ2-2; D call uncertain. The V gene lost 8 bases and the J gene lost 2 bases, with 12 bases spanning the gap. In germline, CDR1 is LNHDA, CDR2 SQIVND (reference sequence). The CDR3 consists of 14 residues. CDR3: CASPQPGNTGELFF. The CDR3 DNA is TGTGCCAGTCCCCAACCCGGAAACACCGGGGAGCTGTTTTTT.

A few counts support this clone. The chain combines TRBV5-1 with TRBJ1-2; 8 bases match TRBD1. CDR3 length: 14 amino acids. V dropped 4 bases and J dropped 6; count of bases not matched to a gene: 8. Looked up from germline, CDR1 is SGHRS and CDR2 is YFSETQ. CDR3 bases: TGCGCCAGCAGCCTCCGACAGGGGAATGATGGCTACACCTTC. Translated: CASSLRQGNDGYTF.

This sequence joins TRBV5-5 and TRBJ1-2; D is undetermined. Germline V gene lookup returns CDR1 SGHKS and CDR2 YYEKEE (reference sequence). This CDR3 spans 13 amino acids. The V and J ends lost 0 bases and 4 bases respectively, with 7 bases between them. The CDR3 region has the DNA TGTGCCAGCAGCTTGGAACAGCCCTATGGCTACACCTTC. It yields the protein CASSLEQPYGYTF.

In nucleotides, the CDR3 is TGTGCCAGCAGTCCCATCCAGGTAAATGAAAAACTGTTTTTT. Its protein is CASSPIQVNEKLFF. The V call is TRBV6-5, the J call TRBJ1-4; D gene unclear. Germline V CDR1 and CDR2: MNHEY, SVGAGI. This CDR3 has 14 amino acids. V dropped 5 bases and J dropped 5 bases, with 12 bases sitting between them.

The V gene is TRBV19, the J gene TRBJ2-3, with a possible D match to TRBD1 (6 bases). The CDR3 loop spans 12 amino acids. V shed 5 bases and J shed 5 bases, with 8 bases lying between them. The germline CDR1 and CDR2 sequences are LNHDA and SQIVND (reference sequence). The CDR3 loop reads CASSGGRDTQYF. CDR3 nucleotide sequence: TGTGCCAGTAGTGGGGGCAGAGATACGCAGTATTTT. Full variable domain (outside the CDR3, taken from reference TRBV19 and TRBJ2-3): DGGITQSPKYLFRKEGQNVTLSCEQNLNHDAMYWYRQDPGQGLRLIYYSQIVNDFQKGDIAEGYSVSREKKESFPLTVTSAQKNPTAFYLCASSGGRDTQYFGPGTRLTVL.

This chain connects TRBV5-6 to TRBJ2-3; no reliable D call. This CDR3 has 12 residues. The V end was cut by 5 bases, the J end by 0 bases, with 4 bases between. Germline values: CDR1 SGHDT, CDR2 YYEEEE. The CDR3: CASRWSTDTQYF. The DNA for the CDR3 is TGTGCCAGCAGGTGGAGCACAGATACGCAGTATTTT.

V is TRBV5-4 and J is TRBJ1-6, with D maybe TRBD1 (6 bases). The ends were cut back, 3 bases at V and 11 bases at J, with 18 bases in the middle. Germline V lookup: CDR1 SGHNT, CDR2 YYREEE (reference sequence). The CDR3 loop spans 15 amino acids. The chain's CDR3 is CASSYSTGIRPPLHF. The CDR3 DNA is TGTGCCAGCAGCTATTCTACAGGGATAAGACCACCCCTCCACTTT.

The chain is built from TRBV6-5 and TRBJ1-2, with 8 bases identical to TRBD1. J was trimmed by 8 bases and V by 5 bases; bases with no gene match: 13. The CDR3 loop spans 15 amino acids. Germline assignment: CDR1 MNHEY and CDR2 SVGAGI. The CDR3 sequence is CASSPDRAGLWGYTF. The DNA for the CDR3 is TGTGCCAGCAGTCCGGACAGGGCAGGGTTGTGGGGCTACACCTTC.

The J gene is TRBJ1-5, the V gene TRBV6-5; D may be TRBD1 (6 bases). Trimming shortened V by 5 bases and J by 1 base, and 9 bases separated the two germline ends. CDR3 length: 14 amino acids. Germline CDR1 is MNHEY and CDR2 is SVGAGI. The CDR3 sequence: CASSRGGSNQPQHF. The CDR3 bases are TGTGCCAGCAGTCGGGGGGGCAGCAATCAGCCCCAGCATTTT.

As DNA, the CDR3 is TGTGCCAGCAGCCTGAGACAGTACAACTCTGGAAACACCATATATTTT. This gives the protein CASSLRQYNSGNTIYF. This sequence joins TRBV7-2 and TRBJ1-3; D may be TRBD1 (5 bases). Per the germline V gene, CDR1 is SGHTA and CDR2 is FQGNSA. The V end lost 5 bases, the J end lost 0 bases, and 14 bases lay between the germline ends. The CDR3 covers 16 residues.

The V gene is TRBV5-6, the J gene TRBJ2-7; a weak D match, TRBD2 (5 bases). Deletions cut 4 bases from V and 1 base from J, with 15 bases between. Germline lookup yields CDR1 SGHDT and CDR2 YYEEEE. The CDR3 is 15 residues long. Here the CDR3 reads CASSHAKRTSYEQYF. The CDR3, as DNA: TGTGCCAGCAGCCACGCTAAGCGGACGTCCTACGAGCAGTACTTC.

This clone was counted many times. The genes are TRBV4-1 and TRBJ1-4; unclear D gene. The CDR3 is 13 amino acids. The germline V and J ends were trimmed by 4 bases and 12 bases, with 15 bases remaining between them. Germline CDR1 and CDR2: MGHRA and YSYEKL. This CDR3 is CASSPISVGELFF. DNA for the CDR3: TGCGCCAGCAGCCCGATATCCGTAGGAGAACTGTTTTTT.

This clone was observed a handful of times. The V gene is TRBV19, the J gene TRBJ1-2; D may be TRBD1 (6 bases). In germline, CDR1 is LNHDA, CDR2 SQIVND (reference sequence). Trimming left V 3 bases short and J 3 bases short, with 11 bases between. The CDR3 covers 14 residues. CDR3 sequence: CASSMGGTYYGYTF. The DNA of the CDR3 is TGTGCCAGTAGTATGGGCGGGACATACTATGGCTACACCTTC.

This clone was found once. The chain combines TRBV6-5 with TRBJ2-2; 8 nucleotides match TRBD2. The trim removed 6 bases at V and 0 bases at J, leaving 3 bases unmatched. The germline CDR1 and CDR2 sequences are MNHEY and SVGAGI. The CDR3 spans 15 residues. The CDR3 bases are TGTGCCAGCAGAACGGGACTAGCGAACACCGGGGAGCTGTTTTTT. Encoded protein: CASRTGLANTGELFF.

CDR3 loop: CASSEDVGEDTQYF. In nucleotides, the CDR3 is TGTGCCAGCAGTGAAGATGTAGGGGAAGATACGCAGTATTTT. The chain joins TRBV6-1 to TRBJ2-3; TRBD1 is a possible D gene (5 bases). With 1 base removed from V and 5 bases from J, the gap between germline ends came to 10 bases. From germline, CDR1 is MNHNS and CDR2 SASEGT. CDR3 length equals 14 residues.

This chain connects TRBV9 to TRBJ1-1; the D is unclear. Deletions cut 0 bases from V and 0 bases from J, with 12 bases between. Looked up from germline, CDR1 is SGDLS and CDR2 is YYNGEE. The CDR3 sequence is 16 residues long. In nucleotides, the CDR3 is TGTGCCAGCAGCGTAGGTCCAGGCATCATGAACACTGAAGCTTTCTTT. Translating gives CASSVGPGIMNTEAFF.